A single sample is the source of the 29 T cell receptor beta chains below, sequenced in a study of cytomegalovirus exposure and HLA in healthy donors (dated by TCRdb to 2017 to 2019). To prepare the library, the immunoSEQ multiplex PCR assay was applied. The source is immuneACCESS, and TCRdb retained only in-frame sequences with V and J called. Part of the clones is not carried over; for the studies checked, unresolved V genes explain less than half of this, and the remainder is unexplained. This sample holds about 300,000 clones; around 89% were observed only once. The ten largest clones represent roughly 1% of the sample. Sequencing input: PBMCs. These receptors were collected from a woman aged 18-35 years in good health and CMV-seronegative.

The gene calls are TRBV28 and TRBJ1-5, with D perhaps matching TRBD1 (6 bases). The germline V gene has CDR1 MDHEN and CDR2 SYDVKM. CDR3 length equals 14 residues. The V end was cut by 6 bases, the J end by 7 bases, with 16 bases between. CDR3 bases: TGTGCCAGCAGCCTAGGGGGGGTCGGCCAGCCCCAGCATTTT. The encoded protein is CASSLGGVGQPQHF.

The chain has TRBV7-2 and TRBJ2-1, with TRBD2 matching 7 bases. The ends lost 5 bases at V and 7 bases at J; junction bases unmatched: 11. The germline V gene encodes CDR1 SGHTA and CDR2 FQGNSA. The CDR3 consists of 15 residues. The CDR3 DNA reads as TGTGCCAGCAGCCGAACTAGTGGCGGGGGAAATGAGCAGTTCTTC. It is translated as CASSRTSGGGNEQFF.

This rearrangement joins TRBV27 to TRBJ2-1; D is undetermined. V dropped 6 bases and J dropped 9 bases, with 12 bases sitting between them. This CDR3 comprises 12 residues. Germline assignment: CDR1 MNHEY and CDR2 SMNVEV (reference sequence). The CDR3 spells CASSQGTVEQFF. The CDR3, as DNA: TGTGCCAGCAGCCAAGGTACAGTTGAGCAGTTCTTC.

CDR3 DNA sequence: TGTGCGTCGGCCCCCGGGACAAGACATAATCAGCCCCAGCATTTT. Its protein product is CASAPGTRHNQPQHF. The chain joins TRBV19 to TRBJ1-5; perhaps TRBD1 as D (6 bases). The germline gives CDR1 LNHDA, CDR2 SQIVND (reference sequence). The CDR3 extends over 15 amino acids.

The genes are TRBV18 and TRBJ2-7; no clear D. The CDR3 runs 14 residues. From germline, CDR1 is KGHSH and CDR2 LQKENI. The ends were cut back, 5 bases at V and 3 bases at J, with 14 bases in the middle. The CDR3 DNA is TGTGCCAGCTCATTAATTGGAGCCCACTACGAGCAGTACTTC. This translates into CASSLIGAHYEQYF.

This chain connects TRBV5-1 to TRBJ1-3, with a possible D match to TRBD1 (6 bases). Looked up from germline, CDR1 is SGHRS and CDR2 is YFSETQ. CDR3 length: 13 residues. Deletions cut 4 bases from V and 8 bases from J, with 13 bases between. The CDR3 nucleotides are TGCGCCAGCAGCCCAGGGGTAAAGGACACCATATATTTT. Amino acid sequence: CASSPGVKDTIYF.

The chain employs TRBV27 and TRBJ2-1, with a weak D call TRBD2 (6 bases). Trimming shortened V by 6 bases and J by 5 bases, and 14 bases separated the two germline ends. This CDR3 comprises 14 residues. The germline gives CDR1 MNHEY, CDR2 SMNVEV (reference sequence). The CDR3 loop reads CASRKSGQNNEQFF. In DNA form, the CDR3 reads TGTGCCAGCAGAAAAAGCGGGCAAAACAATGAGCAGTTCTTC.

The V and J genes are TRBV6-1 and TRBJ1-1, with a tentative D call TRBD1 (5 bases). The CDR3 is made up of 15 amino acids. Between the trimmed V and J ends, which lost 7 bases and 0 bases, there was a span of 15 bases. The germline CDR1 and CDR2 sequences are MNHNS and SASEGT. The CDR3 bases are TGTGCCAGCATAATCAGGGAAAATATGAACACTGAAGCTTTCTTT. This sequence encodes CASIIRENMNTEAFF.

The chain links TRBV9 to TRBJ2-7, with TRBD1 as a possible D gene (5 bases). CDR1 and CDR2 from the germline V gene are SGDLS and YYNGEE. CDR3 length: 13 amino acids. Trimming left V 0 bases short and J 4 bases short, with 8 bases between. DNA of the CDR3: TGTGCCAGCAGCGTAGTGTCAGGGTACGAGCAGTACTTC. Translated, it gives CASSVVSGYEQYF.

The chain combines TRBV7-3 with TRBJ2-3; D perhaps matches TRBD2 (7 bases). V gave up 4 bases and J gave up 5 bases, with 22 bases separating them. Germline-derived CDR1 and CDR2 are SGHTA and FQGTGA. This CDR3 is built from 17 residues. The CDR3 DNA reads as TGTGCCAGCAGCTCCACAATCCCGGGCGGGGGCGTAGATACGCAGTATTTT. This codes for CASSSTIPGGGVDTQYF.

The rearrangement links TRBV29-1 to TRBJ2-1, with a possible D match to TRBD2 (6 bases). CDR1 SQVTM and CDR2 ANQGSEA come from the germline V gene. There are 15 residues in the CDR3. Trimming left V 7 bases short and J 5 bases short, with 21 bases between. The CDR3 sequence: CSADPGTVSDNEQFF. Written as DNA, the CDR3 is TGCAGCGCTGACCCAGGGACTGTAAGTGACAATGAGCAGTTCTTC.

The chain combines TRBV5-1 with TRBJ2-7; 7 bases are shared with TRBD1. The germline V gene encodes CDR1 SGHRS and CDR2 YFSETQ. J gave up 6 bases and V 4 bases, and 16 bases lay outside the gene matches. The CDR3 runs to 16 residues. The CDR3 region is CASSPDTGAPSGEQYF. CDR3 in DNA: TGCGCCAGCAGCCCCGATACAGGGGCCCCATCGGGCGAGCAGTACTTC. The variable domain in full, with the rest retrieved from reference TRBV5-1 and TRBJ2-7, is KAGVTQTPRYLIKTRGQQVTLSCSPISGHRSVSWYQQTPGQGLQFLFEYFSETQRNKGNFPGRFSGRQFSNSRSEMNVSTLELGDSALYLCASSPDTGAPSGEQYFGPGTRLTVT.

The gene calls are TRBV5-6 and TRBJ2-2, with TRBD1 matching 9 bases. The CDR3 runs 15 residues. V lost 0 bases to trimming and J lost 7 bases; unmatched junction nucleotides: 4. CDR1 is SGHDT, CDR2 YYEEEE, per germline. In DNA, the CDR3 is TGTGCCAGCAGCTTGGTCGGACAGGGGTTCGGGGAGCTGTTTTTT. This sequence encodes CASSLVGQGFGELFF.

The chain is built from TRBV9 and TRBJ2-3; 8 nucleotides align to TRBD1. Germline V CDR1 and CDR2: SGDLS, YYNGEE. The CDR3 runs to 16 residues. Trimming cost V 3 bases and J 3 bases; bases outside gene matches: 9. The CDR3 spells CASSARDRRATDTQYF. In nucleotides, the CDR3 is TGTGCCAGCAGCGCCCGGGACAGGAGAGCGACAGATACGCAGTATTTT.

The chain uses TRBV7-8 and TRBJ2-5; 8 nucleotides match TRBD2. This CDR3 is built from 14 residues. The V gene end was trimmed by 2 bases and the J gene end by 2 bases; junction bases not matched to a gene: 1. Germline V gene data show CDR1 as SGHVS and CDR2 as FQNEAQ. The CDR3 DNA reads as TGTGCCAGCAGCTTACCTAGCGGGCAAGAGACCCAGTACTTC. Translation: CASSLPSGQETQYF.

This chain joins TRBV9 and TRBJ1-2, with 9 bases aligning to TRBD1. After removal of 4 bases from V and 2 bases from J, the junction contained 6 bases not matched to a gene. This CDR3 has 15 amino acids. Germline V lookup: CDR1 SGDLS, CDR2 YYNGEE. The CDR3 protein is CASSPTGTGNYGYTF. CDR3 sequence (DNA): TGTGCCAGCAGCCCTACCGGGACAGGGAACTATGGCTACACCTTC.

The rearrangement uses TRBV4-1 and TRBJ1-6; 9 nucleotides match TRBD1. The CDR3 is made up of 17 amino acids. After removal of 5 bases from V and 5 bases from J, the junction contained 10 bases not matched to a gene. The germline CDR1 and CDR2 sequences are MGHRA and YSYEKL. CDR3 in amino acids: CASSIRKQGANNSPLHF. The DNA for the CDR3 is TGCGCCAGCAGCATCCGAAAACAGGGGGCCAATAATTCACCCCTCCACTTT.

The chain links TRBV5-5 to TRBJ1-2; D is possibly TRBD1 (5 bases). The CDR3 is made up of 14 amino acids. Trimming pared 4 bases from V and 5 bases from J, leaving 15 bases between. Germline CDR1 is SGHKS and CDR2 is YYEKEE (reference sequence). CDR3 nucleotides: TGTGCCAGCAGCCCTGACAGCGGGGGGTATGGCTACACCTTC. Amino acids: CASSPDSGGYGYTF.

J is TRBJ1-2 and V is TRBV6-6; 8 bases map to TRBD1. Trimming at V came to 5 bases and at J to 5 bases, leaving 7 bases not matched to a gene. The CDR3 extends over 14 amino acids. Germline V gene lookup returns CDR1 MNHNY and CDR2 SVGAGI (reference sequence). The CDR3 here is CASSSTGGGYGYTF. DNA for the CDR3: TGTGCCAGCAGTAGTACAGGGGGTGGATATGGCTACACCTTC.

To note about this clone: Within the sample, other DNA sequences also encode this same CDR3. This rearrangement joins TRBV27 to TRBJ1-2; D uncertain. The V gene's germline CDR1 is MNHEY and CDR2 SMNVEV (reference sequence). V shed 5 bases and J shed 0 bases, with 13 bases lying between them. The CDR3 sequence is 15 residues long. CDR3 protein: CASSTLPLANYGYTF. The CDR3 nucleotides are TGTGCCAGCAGTACGTTACCGTTAGCTAACTATGGCTACACCTTC.

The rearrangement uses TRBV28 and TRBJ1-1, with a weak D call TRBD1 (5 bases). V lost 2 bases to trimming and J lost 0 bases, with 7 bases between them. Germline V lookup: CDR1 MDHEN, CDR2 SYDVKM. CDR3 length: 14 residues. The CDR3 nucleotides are TGTGCCAGCAGTTTAGCAGGGATGAACACTGAAGCTTTCTTT. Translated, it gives CASSLAGMNTEAFF.

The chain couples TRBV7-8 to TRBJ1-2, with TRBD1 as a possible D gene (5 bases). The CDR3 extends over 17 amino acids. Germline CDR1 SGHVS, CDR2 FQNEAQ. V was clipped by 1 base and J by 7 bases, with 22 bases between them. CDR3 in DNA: TGTGCCAGCAGCTTAGTATCGTGGGGCACGGTGAACGGTGGCTACACCTTC. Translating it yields CASSLVSWGTVNGGYTF.

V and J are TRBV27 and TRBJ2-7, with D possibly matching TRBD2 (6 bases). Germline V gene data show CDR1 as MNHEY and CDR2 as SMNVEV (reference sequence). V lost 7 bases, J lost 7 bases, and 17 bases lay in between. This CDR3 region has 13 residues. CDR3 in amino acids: CASKPGLPGEQYF. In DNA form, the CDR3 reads TGTGCCAGCAAACCGGGACTTCCGGGGGAGCAGTACTTC.

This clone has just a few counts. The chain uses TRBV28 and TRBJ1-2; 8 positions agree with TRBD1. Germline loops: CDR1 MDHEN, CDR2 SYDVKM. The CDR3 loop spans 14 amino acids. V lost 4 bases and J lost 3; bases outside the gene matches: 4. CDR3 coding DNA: TGTGCCAGCAGTTCGACAGGGGAGGACTATGGCTACACCTTC. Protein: CASSSTGEDYGYTF.

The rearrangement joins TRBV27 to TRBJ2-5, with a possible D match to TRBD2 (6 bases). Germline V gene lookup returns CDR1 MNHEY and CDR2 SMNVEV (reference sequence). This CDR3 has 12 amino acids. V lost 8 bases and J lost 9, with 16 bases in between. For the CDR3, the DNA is TGTGCCAGCGGCCCGGAATGGGGGGCCCAGTACTTC. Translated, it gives CASGPEWGAQYF.

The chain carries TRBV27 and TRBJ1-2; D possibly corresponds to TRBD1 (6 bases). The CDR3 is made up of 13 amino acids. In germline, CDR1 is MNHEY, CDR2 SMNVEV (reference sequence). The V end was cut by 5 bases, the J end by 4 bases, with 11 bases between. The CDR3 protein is CASSPGQLYGYTF. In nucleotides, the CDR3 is TGTGCCAGCAGTCCCGGACAGCTCTATGGCTACACCTTC.

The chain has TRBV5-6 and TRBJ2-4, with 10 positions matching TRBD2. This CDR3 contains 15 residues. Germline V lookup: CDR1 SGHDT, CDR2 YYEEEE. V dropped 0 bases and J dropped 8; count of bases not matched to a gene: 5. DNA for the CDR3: TGTGCCAGCAGCTTGGTGGCTAGCGGGAGTTACATTCAGTACTTC. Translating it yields CASSLVASGSYIQYF.

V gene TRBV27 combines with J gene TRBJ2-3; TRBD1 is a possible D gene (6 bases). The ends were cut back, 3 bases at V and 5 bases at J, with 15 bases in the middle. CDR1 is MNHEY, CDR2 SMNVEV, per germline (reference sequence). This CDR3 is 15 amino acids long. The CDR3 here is CASSFIDRSGDTQYF. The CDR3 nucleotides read TGTGCCAGCAGTTTTATCGACAGGTCGGGAGATACGCAGTATTTT.

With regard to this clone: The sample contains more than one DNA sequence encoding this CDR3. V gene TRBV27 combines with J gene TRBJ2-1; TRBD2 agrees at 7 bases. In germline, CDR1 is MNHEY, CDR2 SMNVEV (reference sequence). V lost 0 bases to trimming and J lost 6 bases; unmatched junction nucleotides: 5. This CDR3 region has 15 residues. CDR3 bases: TGTGCCAGCAGTTTATCATTAGCGGGCATCAATGAGCAGTTCTTC. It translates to CASSLSLAGINEQFF.